Below are 8 T cell receptor beta chains sequenced from a single sample in a study of identical twins. TCRdb called the 5' RACE reads again in MiXCR, with one record for every CDR3 protein. The sample yields fewer than 450,000 distinct CDR3 sequences, roughly 9% seen once. Sequenced sample: naive T cells sorted from blood. Receptors originate from a woman aged 50 to 65 in good health.

This clonotype was seen only a few times. The genes are TRBV5-1 and TRBJ2-1, with TRBD2 identical over 13 bases. This CDR3 comprises 17 residues. Germline V gene lookup returns CDR1 SGHRS and CDR2 YFSETQ. With 3 bases clipped from V and 4 bases from J, the junction kept 7 bases outside the gene matches. CDR3: CASSSSGTSGIYNEQFF. The CDR3 DNA reads TGCGCCAGCAGCTCATCCGGGACTAGCGGGATTTACAATGAGCAGTTCTTC.

This clonotype was counted at least ten times. The chain recombines TRBV7-2 with TRBJ1-1; D unclear. The CDR3 consists of 13 residues. V lost 2 bases and J lost 1, with 5 bases in between. CDR1 and CDR2 (germline): SGHTA, FQGNSA. The DNA for the CDR3 is TGTGCCAGCAGCTTAAGCAGGAACACTGAAGCTTTCTTT. Its protein product is CASSLSRNTEAFF.

The sample holds many counts of this clonotype. J is TRBJ2-4 and V is TRBV29-1; D ambiguous. The CDR3 spans 12 residues. Trimming left V 5 bases short and J 0 bases short, with 5 bases between. Germline-derived CDR1 and CDR2 are SQVTM and ANQGSEA. CDR3 in amino acids: CSVSIAKNIQYF. DNA for the CDR3: TGCAGCGTTAGTATAGCCAAAAACATTCAGTACTTC.

This clonotype has ten or more counts. V and J are TRBV4-1 and TRBJ1-5; weak D call: TRBD1 (5 bases). This CDR3 comprises 15 residues. Trimming pared 3 bases from V and 4 bases from J, leaving 13 bases between. Per the germline V gene, CDR1 is MGHRA and CDR2 is YSYEKL. The CDR3 spells CASSHAGSYNQPQHF. The CDR3 coding sequence is TGCGCCAGCAGCCACGCAGGGTCATATAATCAGCCCCAGCATTTT.

This clonotype was counted once. The rearrangement uses TRBV25-1 and TRBJ2-2; D is perhaps TRBD2 (6 bases). The V end lost 4 bases, the J end lost 1 base, and 13 bases lay between the germline ends. Germline V gene data show CDR1 as MGHDK and CDR2 as SYGVNS. The CDR3 runs 16 residues. CDR3 region: CASSVLAWVNTGELFF. The CDR3 coding sequence is TGTGCCAGCAGTGTCCTAGCGTGGGTGAACACCGGGGAGCTGTTTTTT.

This clonotype was counted many times. This rearrangement joins TRBV5-1 to TRBJ1-5, with D maybe TRBD1 (5 bases). Trimming left V 4 bases short and J 7 bases short, with 12 bases between. The CDR3 extends over 13 amino acids. Germline V lookup: CDR1 SGHRS, CDR2 YFSETQ. The DNA of the CDR3 is TGCGCCAGCAGCCTCTTAAGGGACCAGCCCCAGCATTTT. Its translation: CASSLLRDQPQHF.

The chain uses TRBV11-2 and TRBJ2-1; 11 bases agree with TRBD2. Germline lookup yields CDR1 SGHAT and CDR2 FQNNGV. CDR3 length: 15 residues. With V trimmed by 4 bases and J by 5 bases, 4 bases remained unmatched. The CDR3 reads CASSYTSGGNNEQFF. CDR3 nucleotide sequence: TGTGCCAGCAGCTATACTAGCGGGGGAAACAATGAGCAGTTCTTC.

Concerning this clonotype itself: This clone may be a read error of a much larger clone one base away. The rearrangement joins TRBV12-3 or TRBV12-4 to TRBJ1-5; possibly TRBD1 for D (5 bases). Between the trimmed V and J ends, which lost 7 bases and 4 bases, there was a span of 11 bases. The CDR3 length is 13 residues. The CDR3 region has the DNA TGTGCCAGCAACAACAGGAGGAATCAGCCCCAGCATTTT. It translates to CASNNRRNQPQHF.